This T cell receptor beta chain was identified in a study of T cells after yellow fever vaccination. General study points: Across the CD4 and CD8 compartments, a small share of clonotypes was present in both. Secondary responses were weaker yet peaked faster, day 5 versus 15.

Template-switching 5'RACE yielded the TCR cDNA; a universal primer site and UMIs were added in the process. Each CDR3 protein gets one entry after TCRdb re-called the 5' RACE reads with MiXCR. The table records around 310,000 distinct CDR3 sequences, around 3.6% of them present only once. In germline, CDR1 is MGHRA, CDR2 YSYEKL. The CDR3 runs to 16 residues. V gave up 1 base and J gave up 0 bases, with 10 bases separating them. Worth noting for this clonotype: Its antigen remains unidentified.

The TCR was taken from a man aged 18 to 29 who received the YFV17D yellow fever vaccine. This sequence joins TRBV4-1 and TRBJ1-5, with D unclear. Sequences were derived from PBMCs, sampled on the day of the yellow fever booster vaccination. The CDR3 DNA reads as TGCGCCAGCAGCCAAGGTCCTGGAAGTAGCAATCAGCCCCAGCATTTT. Residues: CASSQGPGSSNQPQHF.